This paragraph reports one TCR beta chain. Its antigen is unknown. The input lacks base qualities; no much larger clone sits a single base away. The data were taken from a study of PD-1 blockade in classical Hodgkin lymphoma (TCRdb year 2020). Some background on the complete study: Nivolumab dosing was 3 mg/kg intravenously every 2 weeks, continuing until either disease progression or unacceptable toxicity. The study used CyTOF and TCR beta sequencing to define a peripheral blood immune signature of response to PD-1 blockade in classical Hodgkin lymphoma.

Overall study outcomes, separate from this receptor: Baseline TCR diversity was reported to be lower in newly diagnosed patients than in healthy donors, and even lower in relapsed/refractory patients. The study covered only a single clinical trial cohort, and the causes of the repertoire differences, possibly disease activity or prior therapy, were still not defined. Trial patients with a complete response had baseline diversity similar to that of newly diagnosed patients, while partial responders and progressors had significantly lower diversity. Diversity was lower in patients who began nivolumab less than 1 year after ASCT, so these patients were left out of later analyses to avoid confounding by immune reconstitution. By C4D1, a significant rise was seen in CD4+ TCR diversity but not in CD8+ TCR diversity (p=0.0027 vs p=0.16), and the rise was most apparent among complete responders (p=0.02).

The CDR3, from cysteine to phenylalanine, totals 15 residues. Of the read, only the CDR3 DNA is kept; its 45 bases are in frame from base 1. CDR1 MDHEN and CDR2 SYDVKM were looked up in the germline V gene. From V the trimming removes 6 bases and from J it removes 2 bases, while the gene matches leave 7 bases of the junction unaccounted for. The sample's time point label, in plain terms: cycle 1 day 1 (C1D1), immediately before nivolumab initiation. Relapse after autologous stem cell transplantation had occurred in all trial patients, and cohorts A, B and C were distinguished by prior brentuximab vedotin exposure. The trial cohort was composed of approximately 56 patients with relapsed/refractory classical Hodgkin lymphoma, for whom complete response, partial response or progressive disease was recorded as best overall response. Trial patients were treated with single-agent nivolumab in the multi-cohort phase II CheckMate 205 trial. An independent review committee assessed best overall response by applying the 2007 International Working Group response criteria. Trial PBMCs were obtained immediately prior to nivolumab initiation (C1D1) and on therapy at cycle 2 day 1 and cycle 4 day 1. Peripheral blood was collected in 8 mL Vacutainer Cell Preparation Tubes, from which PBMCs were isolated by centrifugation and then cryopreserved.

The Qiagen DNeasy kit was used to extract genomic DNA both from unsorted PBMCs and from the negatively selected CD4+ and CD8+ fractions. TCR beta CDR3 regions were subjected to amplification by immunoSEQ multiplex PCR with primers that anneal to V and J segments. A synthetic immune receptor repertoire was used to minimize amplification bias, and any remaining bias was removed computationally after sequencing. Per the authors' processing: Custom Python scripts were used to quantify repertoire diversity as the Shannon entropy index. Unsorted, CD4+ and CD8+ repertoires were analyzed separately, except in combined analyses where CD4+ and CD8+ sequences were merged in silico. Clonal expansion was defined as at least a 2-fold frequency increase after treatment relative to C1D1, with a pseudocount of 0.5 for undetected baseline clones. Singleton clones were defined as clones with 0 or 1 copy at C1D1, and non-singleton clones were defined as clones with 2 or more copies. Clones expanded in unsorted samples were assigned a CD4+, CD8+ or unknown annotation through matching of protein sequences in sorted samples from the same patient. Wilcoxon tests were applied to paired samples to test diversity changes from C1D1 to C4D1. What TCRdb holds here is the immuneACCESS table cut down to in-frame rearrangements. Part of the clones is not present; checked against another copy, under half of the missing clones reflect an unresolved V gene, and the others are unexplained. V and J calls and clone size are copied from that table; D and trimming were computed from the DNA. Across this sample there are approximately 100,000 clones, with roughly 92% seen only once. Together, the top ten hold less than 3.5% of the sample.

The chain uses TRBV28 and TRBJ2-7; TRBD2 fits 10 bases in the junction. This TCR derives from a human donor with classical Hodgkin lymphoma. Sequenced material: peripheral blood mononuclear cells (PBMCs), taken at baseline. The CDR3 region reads CASSPRLAGAYEQYF. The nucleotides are TGTGCCAGCAGCCCTCGGCTAGCGGGAGCCTACGAGCAGTACTTC.